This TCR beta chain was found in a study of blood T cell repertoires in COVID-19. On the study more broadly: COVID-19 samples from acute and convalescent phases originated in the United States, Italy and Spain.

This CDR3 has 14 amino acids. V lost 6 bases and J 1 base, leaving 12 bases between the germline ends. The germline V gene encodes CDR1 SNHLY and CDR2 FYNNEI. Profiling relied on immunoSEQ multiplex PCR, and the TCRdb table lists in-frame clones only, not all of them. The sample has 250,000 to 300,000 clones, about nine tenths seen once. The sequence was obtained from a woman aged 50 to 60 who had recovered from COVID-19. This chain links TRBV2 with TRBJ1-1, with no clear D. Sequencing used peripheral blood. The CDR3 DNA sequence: TGTGCCAGCAGGGCGGCGGGCTGGAACACTGAAGCTTTCTTT. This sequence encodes CASRAAGWNTEAFF.